The T cell receptor beta chain under discussion was sequenced for a study of blood T cell repertoires in COVID-19. Study in general: Both acute and convalescent COVID-19 samples were obtained from the United States, Italy and Spain. T cells, B-cell-depleted T cells, or PBMCs provided the cDNA or gDNA that served as material.

Per the study methods: How many nucleated cells were present was estimated from reference gene primer amplification. The repertoire was sequenced with immunoSEQ multiplex PCR; TCRdb's copy has only in-frame clones and lacks some. V, J and clone size were drawn from that table, and D and trimming were deduced from the DNA. This sample has 300,000 to 400,000 clones, with roughly 90% found just once. The CDR3 covers 14 residues. V lost 7 bases and J 6 bases, leaving 17 bases between the germline ends. The germline V gene has CDR1 SGHTA and CDR2 FQGNSA. V is TRBV7-2 and J is TRBJ2-3, with D perhaps TRBD2 (7 bases). The TCR sequence derives from a young woman who had recovered from COVID-19. The sequencing sample was made of PBMCs or T cells enriched from blood (not recorded which). CDR3 bases: TGTGCCAGCACCCTAATGGGGGGGGCGGATACGCAGTATTTT. Its protein is CASTLMGGADTQYF. The full variable domain, with the rest looked up from reference TRBV7-2 and TRBJ2-3, is GAGVSQSPSNKVTEKGKDVELRCDPISGHTALYWYRQSLGQGLEFLIYFQGNSAPDKSGLPSDRFSAERTGGSVSTLTIQRTQQEDSAVYLCASTLMGGADTQYFGPGTRLTVL.